Each of the 30 T cell receptor beta chains below was sequenced from the same sample in a study of blood T cell repertoires in COVID-19 (dated by TCRdb to about 2020). The library was obtained by the immunoSEQ multiplex PCR assay. This is the immuneACCESS table as TCRdb keeps it, with only in-frame sequences that have V and J called. A part of the clones is gone; compared with another copy, unresolved V genes explain less than half, and the rest is unexplained. The sample table lists approximately 200,000 clones, about 86% of them with a count of one. The ten largest clones add up to 2% to 2.5% of the sample. Sequences were obtained from peripheral blood. The receptors derive from a woman aged 50 to 60 with acute or convalescent COVID-19.

V and J are TRBV5-8 and TRBJ2-7, with 9 bases aligning to TRBD1. The CDR3 has 15 residues. In germline, CDR1 is SGHTS, CDR2 YDEGEE. V shed 4 bases, J shed 1 base, and the junction held 6 bases outside the gene matches. DNA of the CDR3: TGTGCCAGCAGCGAATACGGACAGGGGTCCTACGAGCAGTACTTC. This translates into CASSEYGQGSYEQYF. Drawing the rest from reference TRBV5-8 and TRBJ2-7, the complete variable domain is EAGVTQSPTHLIKTRGQQATLRCSPISGHTSVYWYQQALGLGLQFLLWYDEGEERNRGNFPPRFSGRQFPNYSSELNVNALELEDSALYLCASSEYGQGSYEQYFGPGTRLTVT.

V usage is TRBV6-2 or TRBV6-3 and J usage is TRBJ2-3; 11 bases fit TRBD2. The CDR3 sequence is 18 residues long. Germline V gene data show CDR1 as MNHEY and CDR2 as SVGEGT. Trimming at V came to 2 bases and at J to 6 bases, leaving 13 bases not matched to a gene. CDR3 loop: CASSYTSGRSSIRDTQYF. The CDR3 DNA is TGTGCCAGCAGTTACACTAGCGGGAGATCCTCTATTCGGGATACGCAGTATTTT.

J is TRBJ1-2 and V is TRBV30, with a possible D match to TRBD1 (6 bases). This CDR3 has 15 residues. Germline V CDR1 and CDR2: GTSNPN, SVGIG (reference sequence). Deletions cut 2 bases from V and 1 base from J, with 14 bases between. The chain's CDR3 is CAWSWDIYVNYGYTF. The CDR3 region has the DNA TGTGCCTGGAGTTGGGACATTTATGTTAACTATGGCTACACCTTC.

This chain links TRBV6-2 or TRBV6-3 with TRBJ1-6, with D possibly matching TRBD1 (6 bases). The CDR3 covers 17 residues. V lost 3 bases and J 4 bases, leaving 16 bases between the germline ends. CDR1 is MNHEY, CDR2 SVGEGT, per germline. The DNA for the CDR3 is TGTGCCAGCAGTTATCGGACAGTTCGGGGATATAATTCACCCCTCCACTTT. Translating it yields CASSYRTVRGYNSPLHF.

V gene TRBV12-3 or TRBV12-4 combines with J gene TRBJ2-7, with no clear D. The length of the CDR3 is 12 residues. Trimming cost V 2 bases and J 4 bases, with 6 bases left between them. The CDR3, as DNA: TGTGCCAGCAGTTTAAACCAGTACGAGCAGTACTTC. This encodes CASSLNQYEQYF.

The chain has TRBV6-2 or TRBV6-3 and TRBJ1-5; tentatively, D is TRBD1 (5 bases). Germline V gene data show CDR1 as MNHEY and CDR2 as SVGEGT. The CDR3 is made up of 13 amino acids. V was trimmed by 2 bases and J by 4 bases, leaving 6 bases between them. The CDR3 DNA sequence: TGTGCCAGCAGTTACGGGGGGAATCAGCCCCAGCATTTT. Translating gives CASSYGGNQPQHF.

The CDR3 nucleotides are TGTGCCATCCGACAGGGCAATGGCTACACCTTC. Protein product: CAIRQGNGYTF. V is TRBV10-3 and J is TRBJ1-2, with 7 bases fitting TRBD1. Germline V gene sequence: CDR1 ENHRY, CDR2 SYGVKD. With V trimmed by 8 bases and J by 6 bases, 3 bases remained unmatched. The CDR3 spans 11 residues.

The chain couples TRBV20-1 to TRBJ1-2; D is possibly TRBD1 (5 bases). Trimming removed 3 bases at V and 4 bases at J, with 18 bases between. Germline loops: CDR1 DFQATT, CDR2 SNEGSKA (reference sequence). This CDR3 is built from 15 residues. The chain's CDR3 is CSASPGGRDGYGYTF. As DNA, the CDR3 is TGCAGTGCTAGTCCGGGGGGACGGGACGGCTATGGCTACACCTTC.

Points on this clone: Other DNA sequences within the sample encode an identical CDR3. The chain links TRBV29-1 to TRBJ2-3; perhaps TRBD1 as D (5 bases). V gave up 1 base and J gave up 1 base, with 9 bases separating them. Looked up from germline, CDR1 is SQVTM and CDR2 is ANQGSEA. The CDR3 spans 14 residues. The CDR3 protein is CSVEGGRGTDTQYF. DNA for the CDR3: TGCAGCGTTGAAGGGGGCCGGGGCACAGATACGCAGTATTTT.

This chain links TRBV21-1 with TRBJ2-3; TRBD2 is taken as the D call from the table, unchecked against the DNA. TRBV21-1 is a listed pseudogene. The CDR3 totals 16 residues. The CDR3 here is CASSKRENVAPDTQYF. DNA of the CDR3: TGTGCCAGCAGCAAACGAGAGAACGTTGCCCCAGATACGCAGTATTTT.

The J gene is TRBJ1-1, the V gene TRBV7-2; tentatively, D is TRBD1 (5 bases). Trimming stripped 5 bases from V and 3 bases from J, with 10 bases between. CDR3 size: 13 residues. Germline values: CDR1 SGHTA, CDR2 FQGNSA. In DNA, the CDR3 is TGTGCCAGCAGCCAGGGCACCCACACTGAAGCTTTCTTT. Amino acid sequence: CASSQGTHTEAFF.

This rearrangement joins TRBV9 to TRBJ2-2; no definite D call. V lost 3 bases and J lost 8, with 5 bases in between. The germline CDR1 and CDR2 sequences are SGDLS and YYNGEE. The CDR3 has 11 residues. In DNA, the CDR3 is TGTGCCAGCAGCGCAGCGGGGGAGCTGTTTTTT. Residues: CASSAAGELFF.

V is TRBV7-2 and J is TRBJ2-5; 9 bases line up with TRBD2. From germline, CDR1 is SGHTA and CDR2 FQGNSA. CDR3 length: 15 residues. The junction had 5 bases not matched to a gene; V was cut back by 3 bases and J by 3 bases. DNA of the CDR3: TGTGCCAGCAGCTTCACAGCGGGGGGCAAAGAGACCCAGTACTTC. Translating it yields CASSFTAGGKETQYF. The full variable domain, in which reference TRBV7-2 and TRBJ2-5 provide the parts outside the CDR3, is GAGVSQSPSNKVTEKGKDVELRCDPISGHTALYWYRQSLGQGLEFLIYFQGNSAPDKSGLPSDRFSAERTGGSVSTLTIQRTQQEDSAVYLCASSFTAGGKETQYFGPGTRLLVL.

The chain uses TRBV18 and TRBJ2-5; 8 nucleotides match TRBD1. With V trimmed by 3 bases and J by 5 bases, 5 bases remained unmatched. Germline CDR1 reads KGHSH; CDR2 reads LQKENI. This CDR3 has 14 amino acids. For the CDR3, the DNA is TGTGCCAGCTCACCCCAGGGGGCCCTGGAGACCCAGTACTTC. This sequence encodes CASSPQGALETQYF.

The J gene is TRBJ2-7, the V gene TRBV27; the D gene is possibly TRBD1 (7 bases). The germline V gene encodes CDR1 MNHEY and CDR2 SMNVEV (reference sequence). This CDR3 is built from 14 residues. The V end was cut by 6 bases, the J end by 3 bases, with 15 bases between. The CDR3 sequence is CASRSRQGGYEQYF. The CDR3 DNA follows: TGTGCCAGCAGAAGTAGACAGGGAGGCTACGAGCAGTACTTC.

This clone was seen a handful of times. The rearrangement joins TRBV19 to TRBJ1-4, with D possibly TRBD1 on 5 matching bases. Deletions cut 6 bases from V and 3 bases from J, with 17 bases between. The CDR3 is 16 amino acids. Germline V CDR1 and CDR2: LNHDA, SQIVND (reference sequence). CDR3 in amino acids: CASRAGRNVPNEKLFF. The CDR3 DNA reads TGTGCCAGTAGGGCGGGACGTAATGTTCCTAATGAAAAACTGTTTTTT.

This chain connects TRBV7-8 to TRBJ2-1, with D possibly being TRBD1 (6 bases). Trimming cost V 1 base and J 10 bases, with 11 bases left between them. The germline V gene has CDR1 SGHVS and CDR2 FQNEAQ. The CDR3 totals 13 residues. The CDR3 reads CASSLGGPGEQFF. The CDR3 nucleotides read TGTGCCAGCAGCTTAGGGGGGCCGGGAGAGCAGTTCTTC.

The rearrangement uses TRBV6-5 and TRBJ2-7; 9 nucleotides match TRBD1. The trim removed 6 bases at V and 4 bases at J, leaving 7 bases unmatched. This CDR3 has 14 amino acids. Germline CDR1 is MNHEY and CDR2 is SVGAGI. CDR3 nucleotides: TGTGCCAGCAGACAGGGGGCGGGAGTGTACGAGCAGTACTTC. Residues: CASRQGAGVYEQYF.

This chain connects TRBV5-1 to TRBJ2-1; TRBD2 matches 7 bases. The CDR3 has 16 residues. The V and J ends lost 5 bases and 1 base, in that order; junction bases with no gene match: 9. CDR1 is SGHRS and CDR2 is YFSETQ in the germline V gene. The CDR3 nucleotides read TGCGCCAGCAGTTATATTAGCGGGTTGTCCTACAATGAGCAGTTCTTC. As protein: CASSYISGLSYNEQFF.

This clone is a singleton in its sample. V and J are TRBV6-5 and TRBJ2-7; D possibly corresponds to TRBD2 (5 bases). Germline CDR1 reads MNHEY; CDR2 reads SVGAGI. CDR3 length: 13 amino acids. V lost 4 bases and J 5 bases, leaving 12 bases between the germline ends. The CDR3 sequence: CASSSLRRNEQYF. The CDR3, as DNA: TGTGCCAGCAGTTCCCTCAGGAGGAACGAGCAGTACTTC.

The chain combines TRBV7-9 with TRBJ2-3; D is unclear. The germline V gene encodes CDR1 SEHNR and CDR2 FQNEAQ (reference sequence). The CDR3 loop spans 14 amino acids. V lost 3 bases and J lost 5, with 12 bases in between. The CDR3 nucleotides are TGTGCCAGCAGCTTTATCGCGGTAGTAGATACGCAGTATTTT. Translated: CASSFIAVVDTQYF.

The chain combines TRBV2 with TRBJ2-5, with D tentatively TRBD1 (6 bases). The CDR3 extends over 14 amino acids. From germline, CDR1 is SNHLY and CDR2 FYNNEI. Trimming took 5 bases from V and 5 from J, leaving 15 bases between them. The CDR3: CASSQGRAGETQYF. CDR3 bases: TGTGCCAGCAGTCAGGGGAGAGCAGGCGAGACCCAGTACTTC.

The V call is TRBV18, the J call TRBJ2-7, with 13 bases aligning to TRBD2. CDR1 and CDR2 (germline): KGHSH, LQKENI. Germline trimming cut 3 bases from V and 3 bases from J; bases unmatched to any gene: 5. The CDR3 has 16 amino acids. CDR3 residues: CASSPWTSGSLYEQYF. CDR3 in DNA: TGTGCCAGCTCACCTTGGACTAGCGGGAGTCTCTACGAGCAGTACTTC.

The chain joins TRBV7-2 to TRBJ2-7; D unclear. V was cut by 4 bases and J by 3 bases, with 7 bases left in between. The germline V gene has CDR1 SGHTA and CDR2 FQGNSA. The CDR3 covers 12 residues. CDR3 coding DNA: TGTGCCAGCAGCTCCCCCCTCTACGAGCAGTACTTC. This encodes CASSSPLYEQYF.

The J gene is TRBJ1-1, the V gene TRBV25-1, with 10 bases identical to TRBD1. V shed 9 bases, J shed 0 bases, and the junction held 7 bases outside the gene matches. This CDR3 is 15 amino acids long. Germline V CDR1 and CDR2: MGHDK, SYGVNS. The CDR3 bases are TGTGCCAGTGCGCCGGGACAGGGGATGAACACTGAAGCTTTCTTT. Its translation: CASAPGQGMNTEAFF. The complete variable domain, with remaining parts taken from reference TRBV25-1 and TRBJ1-1, reads EADIYQTPRYLVIGTGKKITLECSQTMGHDKMYWYQQDPGMELHLIHYSYGVNSTEKGDLSSESTVSRIRTEHFPLTLESARPSHTSQYLCASAPGQGMNTEAFFGQGTRLTVV.

This clone was found a few times. The chain uses TRBV11-3 and TRBJ1-5; 11 bases match TRBD1. Per the germline V gene, CDR1 is SGHNT and CDR2 is YENEEA. After removal of 6 bases from V and 4 bases from J, the junction contained 2 bases not matched to a gene. The CDR3 runs 14 residues. Here the CDR3 DNA reads TGTGCCAGCAGTAGGGACAGGGGGAATCAGCCCCAGCATTTT. Encoded protein: CASSRDRGNQPQHF. Drawing the rest from reference TRBV11-3 and TRBJ1-5, the complete variable domain is EAGVVQSPRYKIIEKKQPVAFWCNPISGHNTLYWYLQNLGQGPELLIRYENEEAVDDSQLPKDRFSAERLKGVDSTLKIQPAELGDSAVYLCASSRDRGNQPQHFGDGTRLSIL.

This chain links TRBV29-1 with TRBJ2-3; 11 nucleotides agree with TRBD2. This CDR3 spans 14 amino acids. V shed 5 bases, J shed 2 bases, and the junction held 3 bases outside the gene matches. CDR1 SQVTM and CDR2 ANQGSEA come from the germline V gene. CDR3 sequence reads: CSVSSGGITDTQYF. CDR3 sequence (DNA): TGCAGCGTTTCTAGCGGGGGGATCACAGATACGCAGTATTTT.

This clone was recorded only once. The genes are TRBV5-1 and TRBJ2-5, with 10 bases aligning to TRBD2. The CDR3 runs 18 residues. The V and J ends lost 0 bases and 0 bases, in that order; junction bases with no gene match: 8. Germline lookup yields CDR1 SGHRS and CDR2 YFSETQ. The CDR3 sequence: CASSLGVASGGYQETQYF. As DNA, the CDR3 is TGCGCCAGCAGCTTGGGGGTGGCTAGCGGGGGTTACCAAGAGACCCAGTACTTC.

This clone was seen at least ten times. The chain employs TRBV11-3 and TRBJ2-7; 7 bases are a match to TRBD2. The junction had 1 base not matched to a gene; V was cut back by 1 base and J by 4 bases. This CDR3 region has 13 residues. In germline, CDR1 is SGHNT, CDR2 YENEEA. The CDR3 DNA sequence: TGTGCCAGCAGCTTAGGTAGCGGGTACGAGCAGTACTTC. The encoded protein is CASSLGSGYEQYF.

This clone was detected a few times. This sequence joins TRBV6-1 and TRBJ1-3, with D unresolved. Trimming removed 2 bases at V and 2 bases at J, with 7 bases between. The CDR3 is 14 residues long. From germline, CDR1 is MNHNS and CDR2 SASEGT. CDR3 DNA: TGTGCCAGCAGTGAAATAACAGCTGGAAACACCATATATTTT. It translates to CASSEITAGNTIYF.